This is a list of T cell receptor beta chains from one sample in a study of shared clonotypes between healthy human individuals. Profiled with immunoSEQ multiplex PCR; TCRdb holds only in-frame clones, not every one. This table has about 320,000 clones, around 87% appearing once. The sample consisted of memory CD8+ T cells sorted from blood. Receptors were obtained from a man younger than 35 in good health. Both conserved end residues are part of each CDR3. The order of the fields is D gene, J gene, clone size, V gene, CDR3 protein, CDR3 DNA. A D gene is named only where the DNA matches it firmly. Clone size, where shown, is once, few, many, or a class for clones that have expanded.

D gene: TRBD1; J gene: TRBJ2-1; clone size: once; V gene: TRBV5-6; CDR3 protein: CASSGVGTGPYNEQFF; CDR3 DNA: TGTGCCAGCAGCGGGGTGGGGACAGGGCCCTACAATGAGCAGTTCTTC
D gene: -; J gene: TRBJ1-6; clone size: -; V gene: TRBV27; CDR3 protein: CASSFGGSVSPLHF; CDR3 DNA: TGTGCCAGCAGTTTTGGCGGGAGCGTTTCACCCCTCCACTTT
D gene: -; J gene: TRBJ2-3; clone size: -; V gene: TRBV27; CDR3 protein: CASSPTGTLLTDTQYF; CDR3 DNA: TGTGCCAGCAGCCCCACCGGGACCCTCCTCACAGATACGCAGTATTTT
D gene: TRBD1; J gene: TRBJ1-4; clone size: once; V gene: TRBV7-9; CDR3 protein: CASSLQGALEKLFF; CDR3 DNA: TGTGCCAGCAGCCTACAGGGGGCACTGGAAAAACTGTTTTTT
D gene: TRBD2; J gene: TRBJ2-3; clone size: -; V gene: TRBV7-8; CDR3 protein: CASSLDGTEAGAWGTDTQYF; CDR3 DNA: TGTGCCAGCAGCTTGGATGGGACTGAAGCGGGAGCGTGGGGCACAGATACGCAGTATTTT
D gene: TRBD1; J gene: TRBJ1-4; clone size: -; V gene: TRBV7-6; CDR3 protein: CASSPGTGLKLFF; CDR3 DNA: TGTGCCAGCAGCCCCGGGACAGGGCTAAAACTGTTTTTT
D gene: TRBD1; J gene: TRBJ1-2; clone size: few; V gene: TRBV5-1; CDR3 protein: CASSDGQGAQGYTF; CDR3 DNA: TGCGCCAGCAGTGATGGACAGGGGGCGCAGGGCTACACCTTC
D gene: TRBD1; J gene: TRBJ2-1; clone size: -; V gene: TRBV7-9; CDR3 protein: CASSRTRDRGYNEQFF; CDR3 DNA: TGTGCCAGCAGCAGAACACGGGACAGGGGATACAATGAGCAGTTCTTC
D gene: -; J gene: TRBJ2-3; clone size: -; V gene: TRBV11-2; CDR3 protein: CASSLEGADTQYF; CDR3 DNA: TGTGCCAGCAGCTTAGAAGGAGCGGATACGCAGTATTTT
D gene: -; J gene: TRBJ2-7; clone size: once; V gene: TRBV2; CDR3 protein: CASSDPDPRFDEQYF; CDR3 DNA: TGTGCCAGCAGTGATCCCGACCCAAGGTTTGACGAGCAGTACTTC
D gene: -; J gene: TRBJ1-3; clone size: -; V gene: TRBV4-1; CDR3 protein: CASSKGNTIYF; CDR3 DNA: TGCGCCAGCAGCAAGGGAAACACCATATATTTT
D gene: TRBD2; J gene: TRBJ2-5; clone size: -; V gene: TRBV13; CDR3 protein: CASSLGKLAGRGETQYF; CDR3 DNA: TGTGCCAGCAGCTTGGGGAAACTAGCGGGGAGGGGAGAGACCCAGTACTTC
D gene: TRBD1; J gene: TRBJ2-7; clone size: -; V gene: TRBV2; CDR3 protein: CASTLYRGYEQYF; CDR3 DNA: TGTGCCAGCACCCTGTACAGGGGGTACGAGCAGTACTTC
D gene: TRBD1; J gene: TRBJ2-3; clone size: -; V gene: TRBV5-4; CDR3 protein: CASSSRTGLFPDTQYF; CDR3 DNA: TGTGCCAGCAGCTCCCGGACAGGGCTATTCCCAGATACGCAGTATTTT
D gene: -; J gene: TRBJ2-1; clone size: -; V gene: TRBV2; CDR3 protein: CASSEEGTRSLYNEQFF; CDR3 DNA: TGTGCCAGCAGTGAAGAGGGGACTCGCTCTTTGTACAATGAGCAGTTCTTC
D gene: -; J gene: TRBJ2-5; clone size: -; V gene: TRBV4-1; CDR3 protein: CASSQERPVRGQETQYF; CDR3 DNA: TGCGCCAGCAGCCAAGAGAGGCCGGTAAGAGGGCAAGAGACCCAGTACTTC
D gene: -; J gene: TRBJ2-5; clone size: -; V gene: TRBV5-1; CDR3 protein: CASSQYGETQYF; CDR3 DNA: TGCGCCAGCTCACAGTACGGGGAGACCCAGTACTTC
D gene: TRBD2; J gene: TRBJ2-3; clone size: -; V gene: TRBV19; CDR3 protein: CASRATSGGAVAQYF; CDR3 DNA: TGTGCCAGTAGGGCGACTAGCGGGGGGGCGGTCGCGCAGTATTTT
D gene: TRBD1; J gene: TRBJ2-7; clone size: -; V gene: TRBV5-4; CDR3 protein: CASSFATGGLEQYF; CDR3 DNA: TGTGCCAGCAGCTTTGCTACAGGGGGCCTCGAGCAGTACTTC
D gene: -; J gene: TRBJ2-6; clone size: -; V gene: TRBV10-2; CDR3 protein: CASSEQDPGANVLTF; CDR3 DNA: TGCGCCAGCAGTGAGCAGGATCCGGGGGCCAACGTCCTGACTTTC
D gene: TRBD1; J gene: TRBJ2-3; clone size: many; V gene: TRBV11-2; CDR3 protein: CASSLGPRGHTDTQYF; CDR3 DNA: TGTGCCAGCAGCTTAGGTCCGAGGGGGCATACAGATACGCAGTATTTT
D gene: TRBD1; J gene: TRBJ2-2; clone size: -; V gene: TRBV9; CDR3 protein: CASSEPLDREANTGELFF; CDR3 DNA: TGTGCCAGCAGCGAGCCCCTAGACAGGGAAGCGAACACCGGGGAGCTGTTTTTT
D gene: -; J gene: TRBJ1-1; clone size: -; V gene: TRBV13; CDR3 protein: CASSAWGWGEAFF; CDR3 DNA: TGTGCCAGCAGCGCCTGGGGGTGGGGTGAAGCTTTCTTT
D gene: TRBD2; J gene: TRBJ2-5; clone size: few; V gene: TRBV7-8; CDR3 protein: CASSLTAGDVETQYF; CDR3 DNA: TGTGCCAGCAGCTTAACGGCGGGAGATGTGGAGACCCAGTACTTC
D gene: -; J gene: TRBJ1-1; clone size: once; V gene: TRBV28; CDR3 protein: CASSFIGNTEAFF; CDR3 DNA: TGTGCCAGCAGTTTTATTGGGAACACTGAAGCTTTCTTT
D gene: -; J gene: TRBJ1-2; clone size: many; V gene: TRBV9; CDR3 protein: CASSEGWQGYYGYTF; CDR3 DNA: TGTGCCAGCAGCGAGGGGTGGCAGGGGTACTATGGCTACACCTTC
D gene: TRBD2; J gene: TRBJ2-1; clone size: -; V gene: TRBV7-9; CDR3 protein: CASRLAEYNEQFF; CDR3 DNA: TGTGCCAGCCGACTAGCGGAGTACAATGAGCAGTTCTTC
D gene: -; J gene: TRBJ2-7; clone size: -; V gene: TRBV4-2; CDR3 protein: CASSQAFGGDSYEQYF; CDR3 DNA: TGTGCCAGCAGCCAAGCATTTGGCGGGGATTCCTACGAGCAGTACTTC
D gene: -; J gene: TRBJ2-7; clone size: -; V gene: TRBV7-6; CDR3 protein: CASSLRQGSEQYF; CDR3 DNA: TGTGCCAGCAGCTTAAGGCAGGGGAGCGAGCAGTACTTC
D gene: TRBD1; J gene: TRBJ2-5; clone size: -; V gene: TRBV9; CDR3 protein: CASSEGQGVQETQYF; CDR3 DNA: TGTGCCAGCAGCGAGGGACAGGGAGTCCAAGAGACCCAGTACTTC
D gene: -; J gene: TRBJ1-2; clone size: -; V gene: TRBV14; CDR3 protein: CASSPWGWYGYTF; CDR3 DNA: TGTGCCAGCAGCCCCTGGGGGTGGTATGGCTACACCTTC
D gene: TRBD2; J gene: TRBJ2-2; clone size: -; V gene: TRBV5-4; CDR3 protein: CASSIGLAFTGELFF; CDR3 DNA: TGTGCCAGCAGCATTGGACTAGCGTTCACCGGGGAGCTGTTTTTT
D gene: TRBD1; J gene: TRBJ2-1; clone size: once; V gene: TRBV5-1; CDR3 protein: CASSLSGQGSYNEQFF; CDR3 DNA: TGCGCCAGCAGCTTGTCGGGACAGGGCTCCTACAATGAGCAGTTCTTC
D gene: -; J gene: TRBJ1-1; clone size: -; V gene: TRBV27; CDR3 protein: CASSLYEGRNTEAFF; CDR3 DNA: TGTGCCAGCAGTTTATACGAGGGGCGGAACACTGAAGCTTTCTTT
D gene: -; J gene: TRBJ2-5; clone size: few; V gene: TRBV6-8; CDR3 protein: CASSRSEETQYF; CDR3 DNA: TGTGCCAGCAGTAGAAGTGAGGAGACCCAGTACTTC
D gene: TRBD1; J gene: TRBJ1-5; clone size: -; V gene: TRBV5-1; CDR3 protein: CASPRGDRDGYQPQHF; CDR3 DNA: TGCGCCAGCCCTCGGGGGGACAGGGATGGGTATCAGCCCCAGCATTTT
D gene: TRBD2; J gene: TRBJ2-3; clone size: -; V gene: TRBV29-1; CDR3 protein: CSVEGLAGRRTDTQYF; CDR3 DNA: TGCAGCGTTGAAGGACTAGCGGGAAGGCGCACAGATACGCAGTATTTT
D gene: -; J gene: TRBJ1-4; clone size: -; V gene: TRBV27; CDR3 protein: CASSTRASSATNEKLFF; CDR3 DNA: TGTGCCAGCAGTACCCGGGCCTCATCTGCAACTAATGAAAAACTGTTTTTT
D gene: TRBD2; J gene: TRBJ2-4; clone size: once; V gene: TRBV27; CDR3 protein: CASSPTSGSGREFKNIQYF; CDR3 DNA: TGTGCCAGCAGTCCGACCTCAGGGAGCGGGCGGGAGTTCAAAAACATTCAGTACTTC
D gene: -; J gene: TRBJ1-2; clone size: -; V gene: TRBV7-9; CDR3 protein: CASSFRTVYGYTF; CDR3 DNA: TGTGCCAGCAGCTTCCGGACAGTCTATGGCTACACCTTC
D gene: -; J gene: TRBJ2-7; clone size: -; V gene: TRBV23-1; CDR3 protein: CASSQSGQTYEQYF; CDR3 DNA: TGCGCCAGCAGTCAATCGGGACAAACCTACGAGCAGTACTTC
D gene: TRBD1; J gene: TRBJ2-7; clone size: -; V gene: TRBV5-1; CDR3 protein: CASSLGTGGYEQYF; CDR3 DNA: TGCGCCAGCAGCTTGGGGACAGGGGGTTACGAGCAGTACTTC
D gene: -; J gene: TRBJ2-5; clone size: once; V gene: TRBV4-1; CDR3 protein: CASSQSDQPGGLRKTQYF; CDR3 DNA: TGCGCCAGCAGCCAGTCCGACCAGCCGGGGGGCCTAAGAAAGACCCAGTACTTC
D gene: -; J gene: TRBJ2-7; clone size: -; V gene: TRBV4-1; CDR3 protein: CASSLTRSYEQYF; CDR3 DNA: TGTGCCAGCAGCCTCACACGATCCTACGAGCAGTACTTC
D gene: -; J gene: TRBJ1-2; clone size: -; V gene: TRBV19; CDR3 protein: CASTAVSYGYTF; CDR3 DNA: TGTGCCAGTACAGCAGTTTCTTATGGCTACACCTTC
D gene: -; J gene: TRBJ1-2; clone size: -; V gene: TRBV19; CDR3 protein: CASSITALNYGYTF; CDR3 DNA: TGTGCCAGTAGTATAACCGCCTTAAACTATGGCTACACCTTC